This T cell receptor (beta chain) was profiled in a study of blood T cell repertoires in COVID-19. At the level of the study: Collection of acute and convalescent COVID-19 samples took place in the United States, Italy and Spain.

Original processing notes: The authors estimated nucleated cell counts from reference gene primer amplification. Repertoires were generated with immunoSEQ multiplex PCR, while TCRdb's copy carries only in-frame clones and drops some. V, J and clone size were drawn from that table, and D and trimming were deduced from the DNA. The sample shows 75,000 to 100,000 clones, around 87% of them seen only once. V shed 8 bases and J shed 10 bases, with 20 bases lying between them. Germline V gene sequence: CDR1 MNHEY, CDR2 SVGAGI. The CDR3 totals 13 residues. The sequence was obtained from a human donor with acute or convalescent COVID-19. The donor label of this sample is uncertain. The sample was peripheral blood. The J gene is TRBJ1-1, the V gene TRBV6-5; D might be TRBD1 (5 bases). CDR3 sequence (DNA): TGTGCCAGCCAATTAGAGACCGACAGAACAGCTTTCTTT. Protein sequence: CASQLETDRTAFF.